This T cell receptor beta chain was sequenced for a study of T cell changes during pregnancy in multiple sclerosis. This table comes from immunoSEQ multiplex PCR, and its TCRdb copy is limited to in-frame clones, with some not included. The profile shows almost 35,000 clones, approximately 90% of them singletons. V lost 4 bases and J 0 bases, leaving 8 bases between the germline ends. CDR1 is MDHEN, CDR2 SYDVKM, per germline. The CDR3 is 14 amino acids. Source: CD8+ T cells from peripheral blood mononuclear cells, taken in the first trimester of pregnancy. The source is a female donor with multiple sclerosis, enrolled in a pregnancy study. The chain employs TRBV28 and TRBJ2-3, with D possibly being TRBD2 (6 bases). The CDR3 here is CASSSGTSTDTQYF. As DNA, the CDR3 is TGTGCCAGCAGTTCCGGGACTAGCACAGATACGCAGTATTTT.